A single sample gave rise to the 14 T cell receptor beta chains below, sequenced in a study of cytomegalovirus exposure and HLA in healthy donors (dated 2017 in TCRdb). The library was generated by the immunoSEQ multiplex PCR assay. In its TCRdb copy, this immuneACCESS table keeps in-frame sequences only and misses some clones. Where compared with another copy, unresolved V genes explain less than half of these, and the others have no known cause. The table for this sample lists some 130,000 clones; roughly 89% of them were counted only once. Of the sample, roughly 1.2% falls within the top ten clones. The sequencing input was PBMCs. The receptors come from a woman under 30 in good health and CMV-seronegative.

The chain joins TRBV5-1 to TRBJ2-3; D unclear. The CDR3 covers 14 residues. V lost 0 bases to trimming and J lost 6 bases, with 11 bases between them. CDR1 is SGHRS and CDR2 is YFSETQ in the germline V gene. The CDR3 DNA reads TGCGCCAGCAGCTTGGGTAGACCGGAGGATACGCAGTATTTT. Its translation: CASSLGRPEDTQYF.

This chain joins TRBV18 and TRBJ1-1; TRBD1 agrees at 9 bases. Germline V gives CDR1 KGHSH, CDR2 LQKENI. The junction had 4 bases not matched to a gene; V was cut back by 5 bases and J by 3 bases. This CDR3 has 14 residues. This CDR3 is CASSWGQGDTEAFF. Here the CDR3 DNA reads TGTGCCAGCTCATGGGGACAGGGTGACACTGAAGCTTTCTTT.

This clone was found once. J is TRBJ1-2 and V is TRBV6-1, with D perhaps TRBD1 (5 bases). CDR1 MNHNS and CDR2 SASEGT come from the germline V gene. Trimming removed 6 bases at V and 2 bases at J, with 10 bases between. This CDR3 has 13 residues. The chain's CDR3 is CASRTDGNYGYTF. In DNA form, the CDR3 reads TGTGCCAGCAGGACAGACGGAAACTATGGCTACACCTTC.

J is TRBJ1-6 and V is TRBV6-1; 9 nucleotides line up with TRBD1. J gave up 10 bases and V 6 bases, and 7 bases lay outside the gene matches. This CDR3 is built from 14 residues. Germline-derived CDR1 and CDR2 are MNHNS and SASEGT. CDR3: CASRKGQGGSPLHF. The CDR3 nucleotides read TGTGCCAGCAGGAAGGGACAGGGCGGATCACCCCTCCACTTT.

V gene TRBV10-1 combines with J gene TRBJ1-1; 8 bases are shared with TRBD1. This CDR3 region has 16 residues. J was trimmed by 4 bases and V by 0 bases; bases with no gene match: 7. CDR1 is WNHNN, CDR2 SYGVQD, per germline (reference sequence). CDR3 sequence reads: CASSESPRQGATEAFF. In DNA form, the CDR3 reads TGCGCCAGCAGTGAGTCCCCACGGCAGGGGGCCACTGAAGCTTTCTTT.

Only one count was recorded for this clone. The chain couples TRBV7-3 to TRBJ2-1, with D unresolved. CDR3 size: 14 residues. V shed 5 bases and J shed 6 bases, with 14 bases lying between them. From germline, CDR1 is SGHTA and CDR2 FQGTGA. CDR3 sequence (DNA): TGTGCCAGCAGCCCCACCCACAATTCCAATGAGCAGTTCTTC. Protein product: CASSPTHNSNEQFF.

This chain joins TRBV5-1 and TRBJ1-2; D perhaps matches TRBD1 (5 bases). The CDR3 sequence is 15 residues long. Trimming took 5 bases from V and 2 from J, leaving 16 bases between them. Germline V gene lookup returns CDR1 SGHRS and CDR2 YFSETQ. CDR3 DNA: TGCGCCAGCAGAACTATTGACAGCGCGAACTATGGCTACACCTTC. Translation: CASRTIDSANYGYTF.

The chain links TRBV2 to TRBJ1-1; TRBD1 is a possible D gene (6 bases). The CDR3 has 13 residues. V was pared by 7 bases and J by 10 bases, with 19 bases between. Germline V gene data show CDR1 as SNHLY and CDR2 as FYNNEI. CDR3 nucleotides: TGTGCCAGCACCGGGGGGCAGGGCCTAAGAGCTTTCTTT. Protein: CASTGGQGLRAFF.

The V call is TRBV19, the J call TRBJ1-1; D might be TRBD1 (6 bases). Trimming left V 6 bases short and J 0 bases short, with 17 bases between. CDR1 is LNHDA, CDR2 SQIVND, per germline (reference sequence). The CDR3 sequence is 16 residues long. The CDR3 sequence is CASSHGGTRMNTEAFF. The CDR3 bases are TGTGCCAGTAGCCACGGGGGGACAAGGATGAACACTGAAGCTTTCTTT.

The genes are TRBV6-1 and TRBJ2-7, with D maybe TRBD1 (5 bases). Germline CDR1 and CDR2: MNHNS and SASEGT. V lost 3 bases to trimming and J lost 4 bases, with 19 bases between them. This CDR3 comprises 16 residues. The CDR3 nucleotides are TGTGCCAGCAGTGATGGTCAGGGCCTCTCGGGTTACGAGCAGTACTTC. Translation: CASSDGQGLSGYEQYF.

This rearrangement joins TRBV19 to TRBJ1-2; D is perhaps TRBD1 (6 bases). Germline-derived CDR1 and CDR2 are LNHDA and SQIVND (reference sequence). With 6 bases removed from V and 7 bases from J, the gap between germline ends came to 15 bases. The CDR3 totals 13 residues. CDR3 amino acids: CASSPQGSGGYTF. CDR3 in DNA: TGTGCCAGTAGCCCACAGGGATCTGGTGGCTACACCTTC.

The sample holds one count of this clone. The chain joins TRBV25-1 to TRBJ2-2, with D possibly being TRBD2 (6 bases). This CDR3 region has 14 residues. The germline CDR1 and CDR2 sequences are MGHDK and SYGVNS. Between the trimmed V and J ends, which lost 3 bases and 5 bases, there was a span of 10 bases. This CDR3 is CASSEARGTGELFF. The CDR3, as DNA: TGTGCCAGCAGTGAGGCGCGGGGTACCGGGGAGCTGTTTTTT. The entire variable domain, with the rest obtained from reference TRBV25-1 and TRBJ2-2, is as follows: EADIYQTPRYLVIGTGKKITLECSQTMGHDKMYWYQQDPGMELHLIHYSYGVNSTEKGDLSSESTVSRIRTEHFPLTLESARPSHTSQYLCASSEARGTGELFFGEGSRLTVL.

The chain combines TRBV6-1 with TRBJ1-2; D perhaps matches TRBD1 (5 bases). The CDR3 covers 17 residues. Germline CDR1 and CDR2: MNHNS and SASEGT. V gave up 3 bases and J gave up 3 bases, with 20 bases separating them. CDR3 bases: TGTGCCAGCAGTGAGAATCAGGGCCGAACGACATACTATGGCTACACCTTC. Its translation: CASSENQGRTTYYGYTF.

The chain has TRBV7-9 and TRBJ1-6; 10 nucleotides agree with TRBD1. In germline, CDR1 is SEHNR, CDR2 FQNEAQ (reference sequence). CDR3 length equals 14 residues. CDR3 protein: CASPGTGDNSPLHF. The CDR3 region has the DNA TGTGCTTCGCCAGGGACAGGGGATAATTCACCCCTCCACTTT.